The 3 T cell receptor beta chains in this list originate from one sample, sequenced in a study of a mutant IDH1 vaccine in newly diagnosed glioma. The table came from immunoSEQ multiplex PCR; TCRdb's copy has only in-frame clones and leaves some out. The sample records tens of thousands of clones, 91% being singletons. Time point of the sample: baseline, week 1 (first vaccination visit). Treatment here: pre-vaccination baseline after standard-of-care therapy. Sequencing was performed on PBMCs, taken from a glioma patient treated with radiotherapy, temozolomide or both. The origin of the receptors is a man in his forties or fifties with glioma.

V usage is TRBV18 and J usage is TRBJ1-1, with D possibly TRBD1 on 5 matching bases. Germline lookup yields CDR1 KGHSH and CDR2 LQKENI. The CDR3 consists of 11 residues. Trimming left V 6 bases short and J 7 bases short, with 9 bases between. CDR3: CASSMGDEAFF. CDR3 nucleotides: TGTGCCAGCTCCATGGGGGATGAAGCTTTCTTT.

The chain uses TRBV21-1 and TRBJ1-4. TRBV21-1 is an annotated pseudogene. The CDR3 runs 19 residues. Written as DNA, the CDR3 is TGTGCCAGCAGCAAGTTCTCAGCGTGGGAGCAAGCAACTAATGAAAAACTGTTTTTT. Encoded protein: CASSKFSAWEQATNEKLFF.

With respect to this clone: The same CDR3 can be traced to other DNA sequences in this sample. The gene calls are TRBV5-1 and TRBJ2-3, with TRBD2 matching over 7 bases. The junction had 0 bases not matched to a gene; V was cut back by 1 base and J by 1 base. Germline V gene data show CDR1 as SGHRS and CDR2 as YFSETQ. The CDR3 length is 14 residues. The CDR3 spells CASSLTSGTDTQYF. The CDR3, as DNA: TGCGCCAGCAGCTTGACTAGCGGCACAGATACGCAGTATTTT.